The rows below give T cell receptor beta chains drawn from one sample of a study of blood T cell repertoires in COVID-19. TCRdb's copy holds only in-frame clones and misses some; the assay was immunoSEQ multiplex PCR. The sample has about 270,000 clones; 89% are singletons. Sequenced material: peripheral blood. These receptors originate from a man aged 50-59 years with acute or convalescent COVID-19. Each CDR3 is given with its conserved first and last residue. D genes are given only for firm matches. Clone sizes are given selectively: once, few, many, or a class where the clone is expanded.

CDR3aa | CDR3nt | abundance | v_gene | d_gene | j_gene
CASSEGGGNQPQHF | TGTGCCAGCAGTGAAGGGGGGGGCAATCAGCCCCAGCATTTT | few | TRBV2 | - | TRBJ1-5
CASSRGTGLSSYGYTF | TGTGCCAGTAGTCGGGGGACAGGGCTTTCGAGCTATGGCTACACCTTC | - | TRBV19 | TRBD1 | TRBJ1-2
CASSPRGLKQYF | TGTGCCAGCAGCCCCAGGGGGCTGAAGCAGTATTTT | - | TRBV3-1/TRBV3-2 | TRBD1 | TRBJ2-3
CASTKGGTGKSNEQFF | TGTGCCAGCACCAAAGGGGGGACAGGGAAAAGCAATGAGCAGTTCTTC | - | TRBV21-1 | - | TRBJ2-1
CASKDVSLNYGYTF | TGTGCCAGCAAAGATGTTAGCCTAAATTATGGCTACACCTTC | once | TRBV6-5 | - | TRBJ1-2
CASSFAGNTGELFF | TGTGCCAGCAGCTTTGCAGGGAACACCGGGGAGCTGTTTTTT | - | TRBV7-9 | - | TRBJ2-2
CASSSRGQSTDTQYF | TGTGCCAGCAGCTCACGGGGACAGAGCACAGATACGCAGTATTTT | - | TRBV7-3 | TRBD1 | TRBJ2-3
CATSTDRGLPYEQYF | TGTGCCACCAGCACGGACAGGGGATTACCCTACGAGCAGTACTTC | - | TRBV15 | TRBD1 | TRBJ2-7
CASSPQGNYNEQFF | TGTGCCAGCAGCCCACAGGGGAACTACAATGAGCAGTTCTTC | - | TRBV9 | TRBD1 | TRBJ2-1
CAIRPGQGQPQHF | TGTGCCATCAGACCGGGACAAGGACAGCCCCAGCATTTT | - | TRBV10-3 | - | TRBJ1-5
CAISEGAYRLSGANVLTF | TGTGCCATCAGTGAGGGGGCTTATCGGCTCTCTGGGGCCAACGTCCTGACTTTC | - | TRBV10-3 | - | TRBJ2-6
CASSHGRNSPLHF | TGTGCCAGCAGCCATGGCAGAAATTCACCCCTCCACTTT | - | TRBV3-1/TRBV3-2 | - | TRBJ1-6
CASSFGFASGSETQYF | TGCGCCAGCAGCTTTGGGTTTGCTAGCGGTTCGGAGACCCAGTACTTC | - | TRBV5-1 | TRBD2 | TRBJ2-5
CASSRQGSQETQYF | TGTGCCAGCAGCCGACAGGGATCCCAAGAGACCCAGTACTTC | once | TRBV7-9 | TRBD1 | TRBJ2-5
CASSPLGGSANEKLFF | TGTGCCAGCTCACCACTAGGGGGTTCGGCTAATGAAAAACTGTTTTTT | - | TRBV18 | - | TRBJ1-4